These 18 T cell receptor beta chains originate from one sample sequenced in a study of blood T cell repertoires in COVID-19. Here immunoSEQ multiplex PCR was the method, and the copy in TCRdb shows in-frame clones only, minus some. The repertoire consists of some 190,000 clones, with about 85% occurring once and the leading ten covering around a sixth. Specimen: peripheral blood. These TCRs come from a person between 65 and 79 years old with COVID-19, enrolled during active disease.

This rearrangement joins TRBV28 to TRBJ1-6; TRBD1 matches at 8 bases. V was clipped by 6 bases and J by 9 bases; unmatched bases: 10. CDR1 and CDR2 from the germline V gene are MDHEN and SYDVKM. This CDR3 region has 15 residues. The DNA of the CDR3 is TGTGCCAGCAGATCACCGACAGGGGCAGGTTCACCCCTCCACTTT. Protein sequence: CASRSPTGAGSPLHF.

The chain couples TRBV24-1 to TRBJ2-1; 7 positions match TRBD2. V gave up 0 bases and J gave up 6 bases; unmatched junction bases: 7. The germline CDR1 and CDR2 sequences are KGHDR and SFDVKD. The CDR3 consists of 16 residues. The CDR3 nucleotides read TGTGCCACCAGTGATTTGCGAGGGAGGGCTGGCAATGAGCAGTTCTTC. Translation: CATSDLRGRAGNEQFF.

V is TRBV11-2 and J is TRBJ2-1, with TRBD1 identical over 10 bases. Germline lookup yields CDR1 SGHAT and CDR2 FQNNGV. J gave up 7 bases and V 5 bases, and 8 bases lay outside the gene matches. This CDR3 is 15 amino acids long. The CDR3 sequence is CASSQTGGFVNEQFF. The CDR3 DNA reads as TGTGCCAGCAGCCAGACAGGGGGCTTCGTAAATGAGCAGTTCTTC. Supplemented by reference TRBV11-2 and TRBJ2-1, the full variable domain reads EAGVAQSPRYKIIEKRQSVAFWCNPISGHATLYWYQQILGQGPKLLIQFQNNGVVDDSQLPKDRFSAERLKGVDSTLKIQPAKLEDSAVYLCASSQTGGFVNEQFFGPGTRLTVL.

V usage is TRBV6-5 and J usage is TRBJ1-5; 7 bases fit TRBD1. Trimming removed 11 bases from V and 4 bases from J; junction bases left unmatched: 14. This CDR3 has 15 residues. Germline CDR1 reads MNHEY; CDR2 reads SVGAGI. In DNA, the CDR3 is TGTGCCTCCTTGGATACGGGCAGGGGGAATCAGCCCCAGCATTTT. Encoded protein: CASLDTGRGNQPQHF.

The chain joins TRBV5-1 to TRBJ1-1; possible D gene TRBD1, 5 bases. CDR1 is SGHRS and CDR2 is YFSETQ in the germline V gene. V lost 2 bases, J lost 3 bases, and 11 bases lay in between. The CDR3 is 14 residues long. CDR3 protein: CASSLSQGYTEAFF. In nucleotides, the CDR3 is TGCGCCAGCAGCTTAAGTCAGGGTTACACTGAAGCTTTCTTT.

The J gene is TRBJ1-3, the V gene TRBV9; D gene uncertain. The V and J ends lost 0 bases and 0 bases respectively, with 7 bases between them. Germline V lookup: CDR1 SGDLS, CDR2 YYNGEE. CDR3 length equals 15 residues. The CDR3 region is CASSVGGSSGNTIYF. For the CDR3, the DNA is TGTGCCAGCAGCGTAGGTGGGAGCTCTGGAAACACCATATATTTT.

A few counts support this clone. The V gene is TRBV11-3, the J gene TRBJ2-2; 8 bases agree with TRBD2. Germline loops: CDR1 SGHNT, CDR2 YENEEA. This CDR3 has 16 amino acids. J gave up 5 bases and V 2 bases, and 7 bases lay outside the gene matches. Here the CDR3 DNA reads TGTGCCAGCAGCTTAATTGGGGCTAGCGGGACCGGGGAGCTGTTTTTT. Its protein is CASSLIGASGTGELFF.

V gene TRBV30 combines with J gene TRBJ1-3; D not resolved. This CDR3 has 13 residues. Per germline, CDR1 GTSNPN and CDR2 SVGIG (reference sequence). V lost 3 bases and J lost 0, with 6 bases in between. The CDR3 is CAWSHNSGNTIYF. CDR3 sequence (DNA): TGTGCCTGGAGCCACAACTCTGGAAACACCATATATTTT.

The rearrangement joins TRBV6-5 to TRBJ1-1; 8 bases are shared with TRBD1. J gave up 7 bases and V 7 bases, and 11 bases lay outside the gene matches. Germline V gene data show CDR1 as MNHEY and CDR2 as SVGAGI. CDR3 length: 14 amino acids. The CDR3 sequence: CASNTAGQVDEAFF. The DNA of the CDR3 is TGTGCCAGCAATACTGCGGGACAGGTGGATGAAGCTTTCTTT.

The chain joins TRBV30 to TRBJ2-7; D possibly corresponds to TRBD2 (6 bases). The CDR3 covers 17 residues. Germline V gene data show CDR1 as GTSNPN and CDR2 as SVGIG (reference sequence). Trimming stripped 0 bases from V and 5 bases from J, with 23 bases between. CDR3 nucleotide sequence: TGTGCCTGGAGTGTAAGAGGAAGGAGGGACCTTAACCACGAGCAGTACTTC. This codes for CAWSVRGRRDLNHEQYF.

The genes are TRBV5-1 and TRBJ1-4, with D perhaps TRBD1 (5 bases). This CDR3 is built from 17 residues. The germline V gene encodes CDR1 SGHRS and CDR2 YFSETQ. V was cut by 5 bases and J by 8 bases, with 25 bases left in between. The CDR3 bases are TGCGCCAGCAGTAAAACTACCCAGGGACTCAGAGGGGAAAAACTGTTTTTT. Amino acids: CASSKTTQGLRGEKLFF.

This clone was seen a few times. V and J are TRBV5-6 and TRBJ2-7, with D possibly TRBD2 on 6 matching bases. There are 12 residues in the CDR3. The V and J ends lost 6 bases and 2 bases respectively, with 9 bases between them. Germline assignment: CDR1 SGHDT and CDR2 YYEEEE. CDR3 residues: CASTAGTYEQYF. In DNA, the CDR3 is TGTGCCAGCACCGCGGGGACCTACGAGCAGTACTTC.

V gene TRBV3-1 (or the pseudogene TRBV3-2) combines with J gene TRBJ2-1; D gene uncertain. The germline CDR1 and CDR2 sequences are LGHDT and YNNKEL (reference sequence). The germline V and J ends were trimmed by 1 base and 3 bases, with 4 bases remaining between them. The CDR3 extends over 13 amino acids. The CDR3 nucleotides are TGTGCCAGCAGCCAAGGGAGCTACAATGAGCAGTTCTTC. It codes for CASSQGSYNEQFF.

This clone came up a few times. The chain links TRBV11-2 to TRBJ2-7, with D possibly TRBD2 on 6 matching bases. Trimming pared 7 bases from V and 6 bases from J, leaving 10 bases between. The germline V gene has CDR1 SGHAT and CDR2 FQNNGV. CDR3 length: 11 amino acids. CDR3 DNA sequence: TGTGCCAGCAACTGGAGGGGCGAGCAGTACTTC. Protein product: CASNWRGEQYF.

This sequence joins TRBV7-9 and TRBJ1-1; the match to TRBD1 covers 7 bases. CDR3 length equals 14 residues. The ends lost 5 bases at V and 6 bases at J; junction bases unmatched: 9. Per germline, CDR1 SEHNR and CDR2 FQNEAQ (reference sequence). DNA for the CDR3: TGTGCCAGCAGCCCAACTGGGACAGATTCTGAAGCTTTCTTT. Translating it yields CASSPTGTDSEAFF. The full variable domain, rest sourced from reference TRBV7-9 and TRBJ1-1, is DTGVSQNPRHKITKRGQNVTFRCDPISEHNRLYWYRQTLGQGPEFLTYFQNEAQLEKSRLLSDRFSAERPKGSFSTLEIQRTEQGDSAMYLCASSPTGTDSEAFFGQGTRLTVV.

V gene TRBV2 combines with J gene TRBJ2-7; 8 nucleotides match TRBD1. V lost 3 bases, J lost 7 bases, and 11 bases stayed unmatched. Germline V gene sequence: CDR1 SNHLY, CDR2 FYNNEI. This CDR3 has 15 residues. The CDR3, as DNA: TGTGCCAGCAGTGATGCCCCGGGCAGGGGGCTGGAGCAGTACTTC. This codes for CASSDAPGRGLEQYF.

This rearrangement joins TRBV13 to TRBJ2-4, with TRBD1 identical over 9 bases. This CDR3 is built from 16 residues. Germline values: CDR1 PRHDT, CDR2 FYEKMQ (reference sequence). The trim removed 5 bases at V and 3 bases at J, leaving 8 bases unmatched. The CDR3 region has the DNA TGTGCCAGCAGCCTGACGGGACAGGGCGACAAAAACATTCAGTACTTC. The encoded protein is CASSLTGQGDKNIQYF.

The CDR3 protein is CASSLDPVFDEQFF. For the CDR3, the DNA is TGTGCCAGCAGCTTAGATCCTGTCTTCGATGAGCAGTTCTTC. The chain links TRBV7-6 to TRBJ2-1; D ambiguous. The V gene's germline CDR1 is SGHVS and CDR2 FNYEAQ. Trimming took off 1 base at V and 8 bases at J, with 12 bases between the two ends. This CDR3 has 14 residues.